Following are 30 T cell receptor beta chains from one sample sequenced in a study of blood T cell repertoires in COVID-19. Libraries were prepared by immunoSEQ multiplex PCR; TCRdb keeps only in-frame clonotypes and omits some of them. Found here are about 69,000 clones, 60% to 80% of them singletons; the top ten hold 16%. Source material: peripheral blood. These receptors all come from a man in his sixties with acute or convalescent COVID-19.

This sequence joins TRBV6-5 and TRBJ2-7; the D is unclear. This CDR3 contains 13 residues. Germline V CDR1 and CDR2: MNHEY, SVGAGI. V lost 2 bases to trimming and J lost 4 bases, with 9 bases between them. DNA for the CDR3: TGTGCCAGCAGTTACACCGGGTCTTACGAGCAGTACTTC. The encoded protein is CASSYTGSYEQYF.

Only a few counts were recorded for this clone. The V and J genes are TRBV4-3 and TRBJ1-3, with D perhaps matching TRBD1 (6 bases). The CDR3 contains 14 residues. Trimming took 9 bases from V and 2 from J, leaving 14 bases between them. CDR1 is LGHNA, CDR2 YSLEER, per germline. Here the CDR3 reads CASRKGGAGNTIYF. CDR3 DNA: TGCGCCAGTCGGAAGGGGGGGGCTGGAAACACCATATATTTT.

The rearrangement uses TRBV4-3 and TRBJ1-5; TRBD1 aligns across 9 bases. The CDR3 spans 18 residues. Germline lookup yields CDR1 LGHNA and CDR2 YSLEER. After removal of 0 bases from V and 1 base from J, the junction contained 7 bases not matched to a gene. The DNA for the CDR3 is TGCGCCAGCAGCCAAGAATTGACAGGGGGAACAAGCAATCAGCCCCAGCATTTT. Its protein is CASSQELTGGTSNQPQHF.

The DNA for the CDR3 is TGTGCCAGCTCAGGGGGCGGGTATGGCTACACCTTC. Protein: CASSGGGYGYTF. This chain uses TRBV27 with TRBJ1-2; the match to TRBD1 covers 8 bases. This CDR3 has 12 residues. Germline loops: CDR1 MNHEY, CDR2 SMNVEV (reference sequence). The trim removed 8 bases at V and 5 bases at J, leaving 4 bases unmatched.

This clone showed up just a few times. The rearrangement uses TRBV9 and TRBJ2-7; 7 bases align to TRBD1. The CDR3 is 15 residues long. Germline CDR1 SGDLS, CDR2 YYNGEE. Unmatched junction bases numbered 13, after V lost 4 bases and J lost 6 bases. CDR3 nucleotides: TGTGCCAGCAGCCCTCGGACAGGACCCTCTTCCGAGCAGTACTTC. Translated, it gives CASSPRTGPSSEQYF.

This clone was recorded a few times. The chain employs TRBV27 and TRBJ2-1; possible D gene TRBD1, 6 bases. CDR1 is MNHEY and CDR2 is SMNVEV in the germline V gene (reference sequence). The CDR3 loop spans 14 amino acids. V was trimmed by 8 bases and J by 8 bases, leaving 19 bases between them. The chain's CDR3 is CASAHGYRVYEQFF. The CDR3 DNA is TGTGCCAGCGCACATGGTTACAGGGTCTATGAGCAGTTCTTC.

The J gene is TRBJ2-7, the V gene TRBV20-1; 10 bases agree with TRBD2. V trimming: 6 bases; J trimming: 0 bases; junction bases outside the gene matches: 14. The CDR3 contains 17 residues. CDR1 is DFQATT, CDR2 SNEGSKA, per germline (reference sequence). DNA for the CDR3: TGCAGTGCCAGTTCCGGTAGCGGGGGGCGAAGCTCCTACGAGCAGTACTTC. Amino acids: CSASSGSGGRSSYEQYF.

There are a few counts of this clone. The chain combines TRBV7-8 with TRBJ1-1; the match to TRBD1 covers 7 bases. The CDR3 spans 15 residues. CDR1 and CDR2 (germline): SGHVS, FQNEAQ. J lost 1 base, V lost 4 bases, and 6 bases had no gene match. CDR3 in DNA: TGTGCCAGCAGCTCAGGGGGTTGGCAGAACACTGAAGCTTTCTTT. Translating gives CASSSGGWQNTEAFF.

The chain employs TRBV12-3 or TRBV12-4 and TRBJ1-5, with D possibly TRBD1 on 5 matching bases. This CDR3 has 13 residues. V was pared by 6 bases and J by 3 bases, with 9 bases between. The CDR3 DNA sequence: TGTGCCAGCAGCCGGACATCCAATCAGCCCCAGCATTTT. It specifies CASSRTSNQPQHF.

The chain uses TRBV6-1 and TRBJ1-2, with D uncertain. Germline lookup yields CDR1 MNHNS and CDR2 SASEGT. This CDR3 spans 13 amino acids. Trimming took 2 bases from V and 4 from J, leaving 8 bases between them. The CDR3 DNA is TGTGCCAGCAGTGAATCTGGGAGCTATGGCTACACCTTC. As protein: CASSESGSYGYTF.

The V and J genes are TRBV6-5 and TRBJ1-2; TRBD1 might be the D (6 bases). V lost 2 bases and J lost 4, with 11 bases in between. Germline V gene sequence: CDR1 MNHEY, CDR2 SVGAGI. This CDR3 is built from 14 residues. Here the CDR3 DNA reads TGTGCCAGCAGTTACGGTGGACAGCCCTATGGCTACACCTTC. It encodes CASSYGGQPYGYTF.

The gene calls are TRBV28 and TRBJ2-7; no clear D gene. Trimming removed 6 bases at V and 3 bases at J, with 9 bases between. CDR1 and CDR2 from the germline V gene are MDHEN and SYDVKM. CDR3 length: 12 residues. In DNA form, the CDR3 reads TGTGCCAGCAGCCTACCCCTCTACGAGCAGTACTTC. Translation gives CASSLPLYEQYF.

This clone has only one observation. The CDR3 is CASSLGSAGGAADTQYF. CDR3 bases: TGTGCCAGCAGCTTGGGCTCGGCCGGGGGGGCGGCAGATACGCAGTATTTT. The rearrangement uses TRBV5-8 and TRBJ2-3, with TRBD2 matching 8 bases. V was pared by 0 bases and J by 4 bases, with 10 bases of the junction left unmatched. There are 17 residues in the CDR3. The germline CDR1 and CDR2 sequences are SGHTS and YDEGEE.

The CDR3 loop is CASSLRLAPHLKTTQYF. CDR3 DNA sequence: TGTGCCAGCAGCTTGAGACTAGCCCCTCATTTGAAGACTACCCAGTACTTC. The chain links TRBV5-6 to TRBJ2-5; 7 positions agree with TRBD2. This CDR3 contains 17 residues. CDR1 SGHDT and CDR2 YYEEEE come from the germline V gene. Trimming at V came to 1 base and at J to 8 bases, leaving 17 bases not matched to a gene.

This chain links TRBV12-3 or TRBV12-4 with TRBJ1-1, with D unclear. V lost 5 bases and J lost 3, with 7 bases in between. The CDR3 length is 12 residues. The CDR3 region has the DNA TGTGCCAGCAGTACTAAGGACACTGAAGCTTTCTTT. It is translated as CASSTKDTEAFF.

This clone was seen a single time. CDR3 protein: CASSVGGNTEAFF. DNA of the CDR3: TGTGCCAGCAGTGTAGGAGGGAACACTGAAGCTTTCTTT. V and J are TRBV14 and TRBJ1-1; D is ambiguous. The CDR3 has 13 amino acids. Trimming left V 6 bases short and J 1 base short, with 9 bases between. The germline CDR1 and CDR2 sequences are SGHDN and FVKESK.

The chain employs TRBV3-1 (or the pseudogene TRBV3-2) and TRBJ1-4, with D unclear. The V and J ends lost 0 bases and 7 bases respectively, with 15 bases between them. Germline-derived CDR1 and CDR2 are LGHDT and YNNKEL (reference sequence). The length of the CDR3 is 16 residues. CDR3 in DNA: TGTGCCAGCAGCCAAGATAGGAGACCGGGGATTGAAAAACTGTTTTTT. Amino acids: CASSQDRRPGIEKLFF.

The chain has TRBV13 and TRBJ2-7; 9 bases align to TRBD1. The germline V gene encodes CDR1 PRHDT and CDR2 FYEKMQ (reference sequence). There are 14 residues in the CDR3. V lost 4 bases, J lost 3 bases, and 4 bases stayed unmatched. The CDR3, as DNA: TGTGCCAGCAGCTCAGGGGACAGGGACTACGAGCAGTACTTC. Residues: CASSSGDRDYEQYF.

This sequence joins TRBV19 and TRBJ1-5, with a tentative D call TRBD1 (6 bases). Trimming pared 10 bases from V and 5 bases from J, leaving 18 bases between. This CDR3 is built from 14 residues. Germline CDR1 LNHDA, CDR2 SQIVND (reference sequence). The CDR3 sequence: CATADRSRDQPQHF. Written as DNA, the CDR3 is TGTGCCACCGCTGACAGGTCCCGGGATCAGCCCCAGCATTTT.

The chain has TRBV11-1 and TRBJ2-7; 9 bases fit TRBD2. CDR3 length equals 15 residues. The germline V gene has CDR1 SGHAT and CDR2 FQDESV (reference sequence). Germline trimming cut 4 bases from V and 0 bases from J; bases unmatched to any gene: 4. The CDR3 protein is CASSYSGGSSYEQYF. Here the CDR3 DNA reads TGTGCCAGCAGCTATAGCGGGGGAAGCTCCTACGAGCAGTACTTC.

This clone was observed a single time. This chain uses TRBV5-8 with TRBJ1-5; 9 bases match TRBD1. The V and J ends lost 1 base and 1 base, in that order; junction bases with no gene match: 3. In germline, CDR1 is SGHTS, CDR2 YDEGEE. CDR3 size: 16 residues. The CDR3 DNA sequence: TGTGCCAGCAGCTTGTGGGACAGGGAAAGCAATCAGCCCCAGCATTTT. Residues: CASSLWDRESNQPQHF.

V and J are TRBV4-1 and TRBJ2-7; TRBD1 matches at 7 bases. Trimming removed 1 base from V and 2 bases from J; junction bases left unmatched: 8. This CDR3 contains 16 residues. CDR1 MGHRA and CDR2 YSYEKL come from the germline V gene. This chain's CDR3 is CASSQGSTGVTYEQYF. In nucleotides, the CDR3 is TGCGCCAGCAGCCAAGGATCCACAGGGGTAACCTACGAGCAGTACTTC.

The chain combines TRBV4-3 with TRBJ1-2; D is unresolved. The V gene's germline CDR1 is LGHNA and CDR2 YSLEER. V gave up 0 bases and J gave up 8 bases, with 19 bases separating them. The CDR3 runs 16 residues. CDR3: CASSQEEAYPGYGYTF. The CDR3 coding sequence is TGCGCCAGCAGCCAAGAGGAGGCATACCCGGGATACGGCTACACCTTC.

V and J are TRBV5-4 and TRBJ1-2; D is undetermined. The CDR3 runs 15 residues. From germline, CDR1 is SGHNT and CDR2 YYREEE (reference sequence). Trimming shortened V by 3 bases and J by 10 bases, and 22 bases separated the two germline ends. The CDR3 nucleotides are TGTGCCAGCAGCTCTTTCGGGGTAGGGAATAGTGTCTACACCTTC. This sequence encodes CASSSFGVGNSVYTF.

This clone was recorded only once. The CDR3 region is CASSERQVTDTQYF. The CDR3, as DNA: TGTGCCAGCAGTGAAAGGCAGGTCACAGATACGCAGTATTTT. The chain recombines TRBV2 with TRBJ2-3, with D unclear. Germline CDR1 and CDR2: SNHLY and FYNNEI. CDR3 length: 14 amino acids. The V end lost 2 bases, the J end lost 2 bases, and 8 bases lay between the germline ends.

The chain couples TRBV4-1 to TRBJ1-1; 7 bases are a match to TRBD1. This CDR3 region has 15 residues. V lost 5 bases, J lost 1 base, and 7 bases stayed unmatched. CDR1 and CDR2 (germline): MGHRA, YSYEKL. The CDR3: CASSYRTGTNTEAFF. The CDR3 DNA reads TGCGCCAGCAGCTACCGGACAGGAACGAACACTGAAGCTTTCTTT.

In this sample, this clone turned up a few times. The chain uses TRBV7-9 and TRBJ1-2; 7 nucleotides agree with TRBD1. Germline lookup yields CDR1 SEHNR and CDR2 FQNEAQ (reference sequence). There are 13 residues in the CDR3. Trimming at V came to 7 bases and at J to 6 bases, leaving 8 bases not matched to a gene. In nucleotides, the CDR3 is TGTGCCAGCATCGACAGGGTACTCGATGGCTACACCTTC. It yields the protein CASIDRVLDGYTF.

The CDR3 DNA reads as TGTGCCAGCAGGACAGGGCGAGATACGCAGTATTTT. It translates to CASRTGRDTQYF. The V gene is TRBV27, the J gene TRBJ2-3; 7 nucleotides match TRBD1. The CDR3 is 12 residues long. Losses at the gene ends were 6 bases for V and 5 bases for J; bases not matched to a gene: 2. The germline V gene has CDR1 MNHEY and CDR2 SMNVEV (reference sequence).

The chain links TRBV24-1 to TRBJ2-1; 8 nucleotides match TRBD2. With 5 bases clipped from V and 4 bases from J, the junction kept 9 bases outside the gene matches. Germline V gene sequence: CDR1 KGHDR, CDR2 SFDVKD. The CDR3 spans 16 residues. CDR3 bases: TGTGCCACCAGTGCCTTGGGGGGACTAGATTACAATGAGCAGTTCTTC. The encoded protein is CATSALGGLDYNEQFF.

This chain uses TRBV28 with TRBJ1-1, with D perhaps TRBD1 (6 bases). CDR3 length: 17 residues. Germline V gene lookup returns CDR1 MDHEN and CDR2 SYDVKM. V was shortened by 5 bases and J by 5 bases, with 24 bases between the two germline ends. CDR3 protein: CASSDPRGSVARTEAFF. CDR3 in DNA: TGTGCCAGCAGTGACCCCAGGGGCTCTGTCGCAAGGACTGAAGCTTTCTTT.